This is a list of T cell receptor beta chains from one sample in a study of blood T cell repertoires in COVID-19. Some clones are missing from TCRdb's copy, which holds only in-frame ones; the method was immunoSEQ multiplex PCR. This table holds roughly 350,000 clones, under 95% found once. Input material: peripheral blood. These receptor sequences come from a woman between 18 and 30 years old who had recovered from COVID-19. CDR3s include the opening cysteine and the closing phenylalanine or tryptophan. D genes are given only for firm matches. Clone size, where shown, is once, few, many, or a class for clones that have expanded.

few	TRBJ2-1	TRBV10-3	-	TGTGCCATTTCTCTCGGGAATGAGCAGTTCTTC	CAISLGNEQFF
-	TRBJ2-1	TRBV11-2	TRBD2	TGTGCCAGCAGCGCCCGCCGTTACAGCGGGAGGGCCCCCTACAATGAGCAGTTCTTC	CASSARRYSGRAPYNEQFF
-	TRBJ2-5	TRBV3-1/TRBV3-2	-	TGTGCCAGCAGCCAAGATACCCGCGCTTCGTACTTC	CASSQDTRASYF
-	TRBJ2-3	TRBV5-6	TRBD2	TGTGCCAGCAGCGTGGGACTAGCGGGAGTTACGCAGTATTTT	CASSVGLAGVTQYF
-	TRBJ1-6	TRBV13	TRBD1	TGTGCCAGCAGCTCCCGGGACAGGGGCCTGGGCTCACCCCTCCACTTT	CASSSRDRGLGSPLHF
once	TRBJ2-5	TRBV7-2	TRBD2	TGTGCCAGCAGCCCTAGTAGCGGGGTTCAAGAGACCCAGTACTTC	CASSPSSGVQETQYF
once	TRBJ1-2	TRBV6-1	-	TGTGCCAGCAGTGATACTCCATCAGGGGGCTACACCTTC	CASSDTPSGGYTF
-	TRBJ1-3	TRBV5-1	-	TGCGCCAGCAGCTTGGCCGGGAGCTCTGGAAACACCATATATTTT	CASSLAGSSGNTIYF
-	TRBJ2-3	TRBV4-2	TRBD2	TGTGCCAGCAGCCAAGCTAGCGGTCCTAGCACAGATACGCAGTATTTT	CASSQASGPSTDTQYF
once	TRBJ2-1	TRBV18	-	TGTGCCAGCTCACCGGTTGCGGACTACAATGAGCAGTTCTTC	CASSPVADYNEQFF
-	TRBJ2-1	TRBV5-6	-	TGTGCCAGCAGCTTGGCACTTTACAATGAGCAGTTCTTC	CASSLALYNEQFF
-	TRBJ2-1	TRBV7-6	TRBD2	TGTGCCAGCAGCTTAACGACTAGCGGTACTTACAATGAGCAGTTCTTC	CASSLTTSGTYNEQFF
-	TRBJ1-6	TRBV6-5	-	TGTGCCAGCACCCTCAGCGGCTCCTATAATTCACCCCTCCACTTT	CASTLSGSYNSPLHF
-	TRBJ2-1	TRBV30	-	TGTGCCTGGATTCCAAGGTGGCAGGGGATCGGTAGCAATGAGCAGTTCTTC	CAWIPRWQGIGSNEQFF
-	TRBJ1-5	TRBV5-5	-	TGTGCCAGCAGCTCCCTCGGGGTCCTGGCTCAGCCCCAGCATTTT	CASSSLGVLAQPQHF
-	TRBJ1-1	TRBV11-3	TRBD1	TGTGCCAGCAGCTTAGGGGCCAGGGGGAGAGGTACTGAAGCTTTCTTT	CASSLGARGRGTEAFF
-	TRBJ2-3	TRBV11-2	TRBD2	TGTGCCAGCAGCTTAGGTCGGGGTAGCGGGAGGGATACAGATACGCAGTATTTT	CASSLGRGSGRDTDTQYF
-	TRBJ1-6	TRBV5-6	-	TGTGCCAGCAGCTTGTACTGGGGGGGTCACGGTTCACCCCTCCACTTT	CASSLYWGGHGSPLHF
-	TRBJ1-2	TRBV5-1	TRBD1	TGCGCCAGCCGGGACAGGAGCTACACGGGCTATGGCTACACCTTC	CASRDRSYTGYGYTF
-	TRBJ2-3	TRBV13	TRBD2	TGTGCCAGCAGCTTATCGGGACTAGCGGCCAATATGGCAGATACGCAGTATTTT	CASSLSGLAANMADTQYF
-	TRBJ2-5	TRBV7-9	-	TGTGCCAGCAGCTCACCCCGGGGAGCGTTCCAAGAGACCCAGTACTTC	CASSSPRGAFQETQYF
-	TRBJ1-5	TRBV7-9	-	TGTGCCAGCTCAGCCGGGAATCAGCCCCAGCATTTT	CASSAGNQPQHF
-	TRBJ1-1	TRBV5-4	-	TGTGCCAGCAGCACGACAGAAGCACAGATTCGTGGAGCTTTCTTT	CASSTTEAQIRGAFF
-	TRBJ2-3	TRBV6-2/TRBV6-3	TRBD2	TGTGCCAGCAGTTACTTAACAGGGACTAGCGGGAGAAAAACAGATACGCAGTATTTT	CASSYLTGTSGRKTDTQYF
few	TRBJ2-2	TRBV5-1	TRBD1	TGCGCCAGCAGCTGGGACAGGGGAAACACCGGGGAGCTGTTTTTT	CASSWDRGNTGELFF
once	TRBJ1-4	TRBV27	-	TGTGCCAGCAGTTTATTTGGTAGCCCAACTAATGAAAAACTGTTTTTT	CASSLFGSPTNEKLFF
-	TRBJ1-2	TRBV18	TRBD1	TGTGCCAGCTCAACCAGACAGGGGTGCACCTTC	CASSTRQGCTF
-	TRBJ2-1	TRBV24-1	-	TGTGCCACCAGTGATGAGTATCATGAGCAGTTCTTC	CATSDEYHEQFF
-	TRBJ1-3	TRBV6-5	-	TGTGCCAGCAGTTACAGTCGGAGGTGGGGAAACACCATATATTTT	CASSYSRRWGNTIYF
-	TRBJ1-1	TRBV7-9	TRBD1	TGTGCCAGCAGCTTAGAGTATCCTTACCAACAGGGGGTGAACACTGAAGCTTTCTTT	CASSLEYPYQQGVNTEAFF
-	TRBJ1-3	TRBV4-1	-	TGCGCCAGCCAACAGGGAGGGGCGGACACCATATATTTT	CASQQGGADTIYF
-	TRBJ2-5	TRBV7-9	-	TGTGCCAGCAGCTCCCAAATCCAGGGCCTCCAAGAGACCCAGTACTTC	CASSSQIQGLQETQYF
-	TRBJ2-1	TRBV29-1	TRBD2	TGCAGCGTTGTGGGCGGGAGGGGGTTTAATGAGCAGTTCTTC	CSVVGGRGFNEQFF
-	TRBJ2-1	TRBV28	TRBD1	TGTGCCAGCAGAACGGGGTTTGAGGGGGCCTCGGACAATGAGCAGTTCTTC	CASRTGFEGASDNEQFF
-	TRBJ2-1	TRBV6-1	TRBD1	TGTGCCAGCAGTGCCCATTCGGGACAGGGGAGATACAATGAGCAGTTCTTC	CASSAHSGQGRYNEQFF
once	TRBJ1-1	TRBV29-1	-	TGCAGCGTTGAAGATTGGGGCCGTGGGACTGAAGCTTTCTTT	CSVEDWGRGTEAFF
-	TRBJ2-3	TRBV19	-	TGTGCCAGTAGCCCCTCCGCGGGCACAGATACGCAGTATTTT	CASSPSAGTDTQYF
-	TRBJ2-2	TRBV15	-	TGTGCCACCAGCGTTGGCGGTAACACCGGGGAGCTGTTTTTT	CATSVGGNTGELFF
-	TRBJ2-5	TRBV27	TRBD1	TGTGCCAGCAGCACGGGACAGCAAGAGACCCAGTACTTC	CASSTGQQETQYF
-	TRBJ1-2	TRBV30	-	TGTGCCTCCCTTCGGGGGATTTCTAACTATGGCTACACCTTC	CASLRGISNYGYTF
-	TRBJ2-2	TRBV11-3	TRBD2	TGTGCCAGCAGGCGGCTAGCGGGAGTAAAGAACACCGGGGAGCTGTTTTTT	CASRRLAGVKNTGELFF
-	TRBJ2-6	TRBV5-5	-	TGTGCCAGCAGCTTGATCGTCGGCTCTGGGGCCAACGTCCTGACTTTC	CASSLIVGSGANVLTF
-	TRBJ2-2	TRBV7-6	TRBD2	TGTGCCAGCAGCTATGGGCTAGCGGGAGACACCGGGGAGCTGTTTTTT	CASSYGLAGDTGELFF
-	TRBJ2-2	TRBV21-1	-	TGTGCCAGCAGCCTCCGGGACAGGGGGCTCACTTGGGCTAGTCAAACCGGGGAGCTGTTTTTT	CASSLRDRGLTWASQTGELFF
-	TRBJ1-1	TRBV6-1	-	TGTGCCAGCAGTGACCGGGTCGTGAACACTGAAGCTTTCTTT	CASSDRVVNTEAFF
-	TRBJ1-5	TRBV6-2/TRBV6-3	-	TGTGCCAGCAGTTCCGCGGGGGGGGTCCAGCCCCAGCATTTT	CASSSAGGVQPQHF
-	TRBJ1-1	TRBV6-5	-	TGTGCCAGCAGGGAGTACGGGTTCACTGAAGCTTTCTTT	CASREYGFTEAFF
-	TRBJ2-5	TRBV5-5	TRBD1	TGTGCCAGCAGCCGACAGGGGATGCAGACCCAGTACTTC	CASSRQGMQTQYF
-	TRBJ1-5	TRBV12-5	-	TGTGCTAGTGGTTTGCCCATTTCCAGCAATCAGCCCCAGCATTTT	CASGLPISSNQPQHF
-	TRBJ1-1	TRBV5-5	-	TGTGCCAGCAGTTTATTGAACACTGAAGCTTTCTTT	CASSLLNTEAFF
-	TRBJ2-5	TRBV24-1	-	TGTGCCACCAGTGATCCAGTAGGGGAAGTGCAAGAGACCCAGTACTTC	CATSDPVGEVQETQYF
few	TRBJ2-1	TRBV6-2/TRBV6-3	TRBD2	TGTGCCAGCAGTTACTCGGTAGCGGGAGGGGCCTACAATGAGCAGTTCTTC	CASSYSVAGGAYNEQFF
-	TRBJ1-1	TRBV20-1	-	TGCAGTGCAACCTACCCCCCTGAAGCTTTCTTT	CSATYPPEAFF
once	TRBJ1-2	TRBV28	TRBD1	TGTGCCAGCAGTCTACAGGGGGGTGGGGGCTATGGCTACACCTTC	CASSLQGGGGYGYTF
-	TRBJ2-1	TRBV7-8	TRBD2	TGTGCCAGCAGCTTAGTAGCGGGAGGGCCTCAGAATGAGCAGTTCTTC	CASSLVAGGPQNEQFF
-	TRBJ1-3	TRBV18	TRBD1	TGTGCCAGCTCAGGACAGGGGGATCGTGGAAACACCATATATTTT	CASSGQGDRGNTIYF
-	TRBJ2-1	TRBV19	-	TGTGCCAGTAGTATAGCAGGGCGGTATAGCTCCTACAATGAGCAGTTCTTC	CASSIAGRYSSYNEQFF
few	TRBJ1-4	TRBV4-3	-	TGCGCCAGCAGCCAAGATGTGAATGCAGGTTCGACGGGAGAAAAACTGTTTTTT	CASSQDVNAGSTGEKLFF
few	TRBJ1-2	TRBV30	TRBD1	TGTGCCTGGAGTGTAGGGCAGGGGGCTGGTGGCTACACCTTC	CAWSVGQGAGGYTF